This T cell receptor (beta chain) stems from a study of T cell responses to AZD1222 COVID-19 vaccine. Study outcomes and limitations: Baseline serology detected seropositivity in only six AZD1222 recipients. Every sample of the repertoires postdated the peak T cell response. Variant regions that are unmutated are reportedly the target of nearly half of spike-specific TCRs.

Comments on this clone: What it binds is not known.

This CDR3 has 12 residues. V lost 3 bases, J lost 12 bases, and 8 bases stayed unmatched. Germline V gives CDR1 KGHSH, CDR2 LQKENI. Libraries were prepared by immunoSEQ multiplex PCR; TCRdb keeps only in-frame clonotypes and omits some of them. Of 180,000 or so clones in the sample, over 80% were seen once. The chain has TRBV18 and TRBJ2-7; 7 nucleotides match TRBD1. The source of this sequence is an adult who received the MenACWY meningococcal vaccine as a control. The sequencing here drew on peripheral blood, taken 28 days after the second dose of the MenACWY control vaccine. For the CDR3, the DNA is TGTGCCAGCTCACCCTCCGGGACAGAATTGTACTTC. This sequence encodes CASSPSGTELYF.